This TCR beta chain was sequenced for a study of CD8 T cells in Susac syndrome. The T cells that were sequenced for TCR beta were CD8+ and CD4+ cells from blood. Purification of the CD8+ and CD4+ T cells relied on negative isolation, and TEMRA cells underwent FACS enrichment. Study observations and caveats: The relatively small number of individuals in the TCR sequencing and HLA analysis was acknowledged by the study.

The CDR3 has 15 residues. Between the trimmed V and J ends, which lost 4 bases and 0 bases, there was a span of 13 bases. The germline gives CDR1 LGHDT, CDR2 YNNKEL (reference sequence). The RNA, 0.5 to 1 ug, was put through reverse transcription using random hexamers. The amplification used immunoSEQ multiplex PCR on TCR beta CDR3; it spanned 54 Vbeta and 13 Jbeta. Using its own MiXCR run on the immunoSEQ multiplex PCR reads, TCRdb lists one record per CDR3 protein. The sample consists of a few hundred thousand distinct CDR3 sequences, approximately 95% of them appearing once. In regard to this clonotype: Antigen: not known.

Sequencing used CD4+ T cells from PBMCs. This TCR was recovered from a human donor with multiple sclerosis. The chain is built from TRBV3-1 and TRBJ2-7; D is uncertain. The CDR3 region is CASSPAFATSYEQYF. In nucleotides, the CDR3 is TGTGCCAGCAGCCCTGCTTTCGCGACCTCCTACGAGCAGTACTTC.